The rows below give T cell receptor beta chains drawn from one sample of a study of metastatic and nonmetastatic thyroid tumors. MiXCR was used by TCRdb to re-call the PCR reads. The repertoire consists of some 6,900 clones, with approximately 29% occurring once and the leading ten covering roughly 40%. Source material: tumor tissue. Source of these receptors: a female donor with papillary thyroid cancer or a benign thyroid nodule (not recorded which). Some clones in this sample may be carry-over from other donors' samples. CDR3s include the opening cysteine and the closing phenylalanine or tryptophan. D genes are given only for firm matches. Clone size is stated in some rows and not others, as once, few, many or a class when expanded.

>TRBJ1-3|-|-|TRBV7-9
CASSLVSASGNTIYF
TGTGCCAGCAGCTTAGTTTCCGCCTCTGGAAACACCATATATTTT
>TRBJ1-1|-|many|TRBV7-2
CASTFLGGGEAFF
TGTGCCAGCACCTTTCTCGGTGGTGGTGAAGCTTTCTTT
>TRBJ2-3|TRBD2|medium-sized|TRBV6-1
CASYSGVITDTQYF
TGTGCCAGCTATAGCGGGGTAATCACAGATACGCAGTATTTT
>TRBJ1-2|-|-|TRBV18
CASSRDRLSNYGYTF
TGTGCCAGCTCACGTGACAGGTTGTCTAACTATGGCTACACCTTC
>TRBJ1-5|-|many|TRBV11-3
CASSLGGEDNQPQHF
TGTGCCAGCAGCTTAGGAGGGGAGGACAATCAGCCCCAGCATTTT
>TRBJ2-7|TRBD2|once|TRBV9
CASSHSGSYEQYF
TGTGCCAGCAGCCATAGCGGGAGTTACGAGCAGTACTTC
>TRBJ2-7|-|medium-sized|TRBV6-1
CASSGTGGTYEQYF
TGTGCCAGCAGTGGGACAGGAGGGACCTACGAGCAGTACTTC
>TRBJ1-1|-|large|TRBV19
CASSIVSNTEAFF
TGTGCCAGTAGTATCGTCAGTAACACTGAAGCTTTCTTT
>TRBJ2-5|TRBD1|many|TRBV5-4
CASSLATGVGETQYF
TGTGCCAGCAGCTTGGCCACAGGGGTAGGGGAGACCCAGTACTTC
>TRBJ2-3|-|-|TRBV18
CASSLSGTPTDTQYF
TGTGCCAGCTCGCTGAGCGGGACACCCACAGATACGCAGTATTTT
>TRBJ2-7|-|-|TRBV6-2/TRBV6-3
CASSYGYSSCKEQYF
TGTGCCAGCAGTTATGGGTACAGTTCCTGCAAGGAGCAGTACTTC
>TRBJ1-1|-|medium-sized|TRBV6-2/TRBV6-3
CASRGPGHSMNTEAFF
TGTGCCAGCAGGGGGCCCGGACACTCCATGAACACTGAAGCTTTCTTT
>TRBJ2-1|TRBD2|medium-sized|TRBV5-1
CASSPGTSGLNEQFF
TGCGCCAGCAGCCCCGGGACTAGCGGACTCAATGAGCAGTTCTTC
>TRBJ2-7|TRBD1|-|TRBV13
CASSGQGESHEQYF
TGTGCCAGCAGCGGGCAGGGGGAATCCCACGAGCAGTACTTC
>TRBJ2-7|TRBD2|many|TRBV2
CASSKTSGASYEQYF
TGTGCCAGCAGTAAGACTAGCGGGGCCTCCTACGAGCAGTACTTC
>TRBJ2-5|TRBD2|-|TRBV6-1
CASNLMAGVQETQYF
TGTGCCAGCAATCTAATGGCGGGGGTGCAGGAGACCCAGTACTTC
>TRBJ1-2|-|few|TRBV5-1
CASSLTQNYGYTF
TGCGCCAGCAGCTTGACGCAGAACTATGGCTACACCTTC
>TRBJ1-5|-|-|TRBV9
CASSLEVVNQPQHF
TGTGCCAGCAGCCTGGAGGTCGTCAATCAGCCCCAGCATTTT
>TRBJ2-3|-|medium-sized|TRBV6-1
CASSIQGKEGDTQYF
TGTGCCAGCAGTATCCAGGGGAAGGAGGGGGATACGCAGTATTTT
>TRBJ1-2|TRBD1|medium-sized|TRBV20-1
CSARGQGAENFYGYTF
TGCAGTGCTAGAGGACAGGGGGCGGAGAATTTCTATGGCTACACCTTC
>TRBJ1-5|-|many|TRBV2
CASNGNGGNQPQHF
TGTGCCAGCAACGGTAACGGGGGCAATCAGCCCCAGCATTTT
>TRBJ1-1|TRBD1|-|TRBV6-1
CASSSDRFWTEAFF
TGTGCCAGCAGTTCGGACAGGTTTTGGACTGAAGCTTTCTTT
>TRBJ1-6|-|many|TRBV6-1
CASSDRNDSPLHF
TGTGCCAGCTCTGACAGGAATGATTCACCCCTCCACTTT
>TRBJ1-5|-|-|TRBV12-3/TRBV12-4
CASSLGGQGIGPQHF
TGTGCCAGCAGTCTCGGCGGGCAGGGGATCGGGCCCCAGCATTTT
>TRBJ2-3|TRBD1|medium-sized|TRBV28
CASSLGGQGTDTQYF
TGTGCCAGCAGTTTAGGCGGACAGGGCACAGATACGCAGTATTTT
>TRBJ1-2|-|few|TRBV6-1
CASGGPHYGYTF
TGTGCCAGCGGGGGGCCCCACTATGGCTACACCTTC
>TRBJ2-7|TRBD2|-|TRBV5-1
CASSLSLAGYDQYF
TGCGCCAGCAGCTTGTCACTAGCGGGTTACGATCAGTACTTC
>TRBJ1-5|-|-|TRBV18
CASSPRQGNQPQHF
TGTGCCAGCTCACCACGGCAGGGCAATCAGCCCCAGCATTTT
>TRBJ1-6|-|medium-sized|TRBV12-3/TRBV12-4
CASSSHGTPYSPLHF
TGTGCCAGCAGTTCCCACGGGACCCCCTATTCACCCCTCCACTTT
>TRBJ2-1|TRBD2|many|TRBV19
CASSIASGRADHHNEQFF
TGTGCCAGTAGTATAGCTAGCGGGAGGGCCGATCATCACAATGAGCAGTTCTTC
>TRBJ1-2|-|many|TRBV7-9
CASSFGEGSNGYTF
TGTGCCAGCAGTTTCGGTGAGGGTAGTAATGGCTACACCTTC
>TRBJ2-1|TRBD2|many|TRBV5-1
CASSLWEGRNEQFF
TGCGCCAGCAGCTTGTGGGAGGGCAGGAATGAGCAGTTCTTC
>TRBJ1-2|-|-|TRBV5-4
CASSFYICSVGQNYGYTF
-
>TRBJ2-7|-|once|TRBV20-1
CSARGQGGSYEQYF
TGCAGTGCCCGTGGGCAGGGCGGGTCCTACGAGCAGTACTTC
>TRBJ1-2|TRBD1|medium-sized|TRBV28
CATNTRQGNNYGYTF
TGTGCCACCAACACAAGACAGGGAAATAACTATGGCTACACCTTC
>TRBJ1-5|TRBD1|-|TRBV20-1
CSAGTGGRQPQHF
TGCAGTGCCGGGACAGGGGGCAGACAGCCCCAGCATTTT
>TRBJ1-3|TRBD1|medium-sized|TRBV4-1
CASSTRDRARGNTIYF
TGCGCCAGCAGCACCCGGGACAGGGCCCGCGGAAACACCATATATTTT
>TRBJ1-5|-|-|TRBV30
CACSLQGNQPQHF
TGTGCCTGCTCCCTCCAGGGGAATCAGCCCCAGCATTTT
>TRBJ2-1|-|few|TRBV28
CASSLSPPGSHEQFF
TGTGCCAGCAGTTTATCCCCCCCAGGATCCCATGAGCAGTTCTTC
>TRBJ2-7|-|-|TRBV9
CASSARDLEGEQYF
TGTGCCAGCAGCGCCAGGGATTTAGAAGGCGAGCAGTACTTC
>TRBJ2-7|TRBD1|many|TRBV7-9
CASRKDRGNDEQYF
TGTGCCAGCAGGAAAGACAGGGGGAATGACGAGCAGTACTTC
>TRBJ1-1|TRBD1|-|TRBV6-2/TRBV6-3
CASRPIEEVEETGFTEAFF
TGTGCCAGCAGACCGATTGAGGAGGTGGAAGAGACAGGGTTCACTGAAGCTTTCTTT
>TRBJ2-3|TRBD2|-|TRBV20-1
CSALGLAIDTQYF
TGCAGTGCTCTGGGACTAGCAATAGATACGCAGTATTTT
>TRBJ2-3|TRBD2|medium-sized|TRBV27
CASFATSGTDTQYF
TGTGCCAGCTTCGCGACTAGCGGAACAGATACGCAGTATTTT
>TRBJ1-1|-|once|TRBV6-2/TRBV6-3
CASRPTGANTEAFF
TGTGCCAGCAGACCTACGGGGGCTAACACTGAAGCTTTCTTT
>TRBJ2-7|-|few|TRBV28
CASTTDRYYEQYF
TGTGCCAGCACCACGGACAGATACTACGAGCAGTACTTC
>TRBJ2-3|TRBD2|-|TRBV11-1
CASSPRGGEGDTQYF
TGTGCCAGCAGCCCGCGGGGGGGCGAGGGAGATACGCAGTATTTT
>TRBJ1-3|-|many|TRBV30
CAWRKGLFSGNTIYF
TGTGCCTGGAGAAAAGGCCTCTTCTCTGGAAACACCATATATTTT